This TCR beta chain was found in a study of cytomegalovirus exposure and HLA in healthy donors. General study points: 164 TCR beta chains were listed as cytomegalovirus-associated. Most TCR sequences were uncommon, yet certain public TCRs appeared in many donors. In vitro experiments confirmed that a few CMV-associated chains were specific for CMV antigens. The tendency of first-cohort TCR clusters to co-occur in the roughly 130 validation repertoires emerged from a later analysis.

As for this clone: The antigen is unknown.

Trimming pared 1 base from V and 1 base from J, leaving 8 bases between. The CDR3 has 14 amino acids. Germline values: CDR1 KGHSH, CDR2 LQKENI. Profiling relied on immunoSEQ multiplex PCR, and the TCRdb table lists in-frame clones only, not all of them. Here the sample spans some 120,000 clones, approximately 89% being singletons. Material for sequencing was PBMCs. This chain connects TRBV18 to TRBJ2-7; D call uncertain. The TCR originated in a young man in good health and CMV-seronegative. CDR3 DNA sequence: TGTGCCAGCTCACCACTTGAGTTTTCCTACGAGCAGTACTTC. This codes for CASSPLEFSYEQYF.